Given below is one T cell receptor beta chain in context. Produced via immunoSEQ multiplex PCR; TCRdb's table is partial and in-frame only. Among 200,000 or so clones listed, around nine tenths were seen once. During active infection, Seattle patients enrolled and were then monitored through disease. The sample comes from a study of blood T cell repertoires in COVID-19. Across the study: Donors in the United States, Italy and Spain gave samples during acute or convalescent COVID-19. PBMCs, B-cell-depleted T cells, or T cells were the source of the cDNA or gDNA that made up the material.

V was cut by 5 bases and J by 4 bases, with 11 bases left in between. The V gene's germline CDR1 is LNHDA and CDR2 SQIVND (reference sequence). This CDR3 spans 13 amino acids. Material for sequencing was peripheral blood. This sequence joins TRBV19 and TRBJ2-5, with D hard to call. The sequence derives from a man aged 45-65 years with COVID-19, enrolled during active disease. The CDR3 sequence is CASSGYSLETQYF. CDR3 nucleotides: TGTGCCAGTAGTGGTTACAGCTTAGAGACCCAGTACTTC.